This T cell receptor beta chain was sequenced during a study of OX40 agonist ivuxolimab in advanced cancers. Overall study: Patients treated during dose escalation were battling hepatocellular carcinoma, melanoma, renal cell or head and neck cancer. Broader study findings: Dose levels from 0.1 to 3.0 mg/kg saw CD4+ and CD8+ blood T cells expand clonally by week 6.

Produced via immunoSEQ multiplex PCR; TCRdb's table is partial and in-frame only. The sample has about 35,000 clones, 84% seen once; the top ten hold roughly 1.9%. This CDR3 region has 17 residues. Germline loops: CDR1 MDHEN, CDR2 SYDVKM. Note on this clone: The antigen is undetermined.

This material consisted of CD4+ or CD8+ T cells sorted from blood, taken in a trial of the OX40 agonist ivuxolimab. The TCR originated in an adult with an advanced solid tumor such as melanoma, head and neck, liver or kidney cancer. The gene calls are TRBV28 and TRBJ2-5; 14 nucleotides align to TRBD2. TRBJ2-7 explains the end of the DNA better; the J call may be wrong. For the CDR3, the DNA is TGTGCCAGCAGTCCCGCTGGGACTAGCGGGAGTCGAGGCGAGCAGTACTTC. It is translated as CASSPAGTSGSRGEQYF.